This passage covers 14 T cell receptor beta chains from one sample sequenced in a study of Ad26.COV2.S vaccination and SARS-CoV-2 variants. As for treatment: approximately 18 received Ad26.COV2.S at low or high dose, single or two shots; a few received placebo; per-sample allocation not given. Collection of the samples took place on day 63 after the first injection of vaccine or placebo. Generated by immunoSEQ multiplex PCR, the TCRdb table keeps only in-frame clones and is missing some. The profile shows about 370,000 clones, less than 90% of them singletons. The source material was peripheral blood, sampled in a trial of Ad26.COV2.S vaccine versus placebo. The source of these receptors is a person aged 18-65 years who received the Ad26.COV2.S COVID-19 vaccine or a placebo.

This chain joins TRBV20-1 and TRBJ1-2; TRBD1 matches 7 bases. V gave up 6 bases and J gave up 3 bases; unmatched junction bases: 1. CDR3 length: 11 residues. Germline assignment: CDR1 DFQATT and CDR2 SNEGSKA (reference sequence). CDR3 loop: CSAGTDYGYTF. For the CDR3, the DNA is TGCAGTGCCGGGACAGACTATGGCTACACCTTC.

J is TRBJ2-3 and V is TRBV4-1; 8 bases match TRBD2. The J segment lost 1 base and the V segment lost 4 bases, leaving 13 bases of the junction unmatched. The germline V gene has CDR1 MGHRA and CDR2 YSYEKL. This CDR3 has 18 residues. CDR3 sequence reads: CASSLAPGGAYGTDTQYF. The CDR3 bases are TGCGCCAGCAGCCTCGCCCCCGGGGGGGCCTATGGCACAGATACGCAGTATTTT.

This clone was observed a single time. V is TRBV6-5 and J is TRBJ1-1; possibly TRBD1 for D (5 bases). V dropped 2 bases and J dropped 5 bases, with 12 bases sitting between them. The germline V gene encodes CDR1 MNHEY and CDR2 SVGAGI. This CDR3 is 14 amino acids long. The CDR3 nucleotides read TGTGCCAGCAGTTACACCAGGGAGGGAACTGAAGCTTTCTTT. As protein: CASSYTREGTEAFF.

This clone was seen only a few times. The gene calls are TRBV6-5 and TRBJ1-2, with D unclear. Germline V CDR1 and CDR2: MNHEY, SVGAGI. This CDR3 is 13 amino acids long. Trimming cost V 4 bases and J 7 bases, with 13 bases left between them. The CDR3 nucleotides read TGTGCCAGCAGTTCCACCCCTACGCGTGGCTACACCTTC. Amino acid sequence: CASSSTPTRGYTF.

J is TRBJ1-2 and V is TRBV27, with D possibly matching TRBD1 (6 bases). The CDR3 runs 14 residues. Trimming removed 2 bases from V and 4 bases from J, with 11 bases in between. From germline, CDR1 is MNHEY and CDR2 SMNVEV (reference sequence). This chain's CDR3 is CASSLRGALYGYTF. The CDR3 DNA follows: TGTGCCAGCAGTTTAAGGGGGGCCCTCTATGGCTACACCTTC.

This clone showed up just once. The J gene is TRBJ2-2, the V gene TRBV7-8, with TRBD1 matching over 8 bases. Germline-derived CDR1 and CDR2 are SGHVS and FQNEAQ. V shed 5 bases, J shed 5 bases, and the junction held 1 base outside the gene matches. The CDR3 covers 13 residues. The CDR3 reads CASSRTGTGELFF. DNA of the CDR3: TGTGCCAGCAGCCGGACAGGGACCGGGGAGCTGTTTTTT.

The chain couples TRBV5-1 to TRBJ1-4, with D uncertain. V was clipped by 0 bases and J by 4 bases, with 7 bases between them. The CDR3 length is 14 residues. Germline lookup yields CDR1 SGHRS and CDR2 YFSETQ. The CDR3, as DNA: TGCGCCAGCAGCTTGGGGGCCTTTAATGAAAAACTGTTTTTT. It specifies CASSLGAFNEKLFF.

This clone was found once. The genes are TRBV10-3 and TRBJ1-4, with 7 bases aligning to TRBD1. The germline CDR1 and CDR2 sequences are ENHRY and SYGVKD. The CDR3 runs to 13 residues. The V gene end was trimmed by 10 bases and the J gene end by 4 bases; junction bases not matched to a gene: 6. The CDR3 loop reads CASGQDNNEKLFF. The DNA of the CDR3 is TGTGCCAGCGGACAGGACAATAATGAAAAACTGTTTTTT.

This chain connects TRBV9 to TRBJ2-3, with a possible D match to TRBD2 (6 bases). CDR3 length equals 16 residues. The germline gives CDR1 SGDLS, CDR2 YYNGEE. V was cut by 0 bases and J by 4 bases, with 15 bases left in between. The CDR3 DNA sequence: TGTGCCAGCAGCGTAGGGGGGAGGAGGGGCGCAGATACGCAGTATTTT. This sequence encodes CASSVGGRRGADTQYF.

This chain connects TRBV9 to TRBJ2-3, with 7 bases that match TRBD2. V lost 2 bases and J lost 0; bases outside the gene matches: 6. Germline CDR1 is SGDLS and CDR2 is YYNGEE. The length of the CDR3 is 16 residues. The CDR3 loop is CASSVERGTSTDTQYF. The CDR3 DNA is TGTGCCAGCAGCGTGGAGCGGGGAACTAGCACAGATACGCAGTATTTT.

The chain couples TRBV9 to TRBJ2-2; D gene unclear. CDR3 size: 12 residues. Germline values: CDR1 SGDLS, CDR2 YYNGEE. Trimming left V 0 bases short and J 6 bases short, with 3 bases between. CDR3 nucleotide sequence: TGTGCCAGCAGCGTAGATTCCGGGGAGCTGTTTTTT. It translates to CASSVDSGELFF. The entire variable domain, with the rest obtained from reference TRBV9 and TRBJ2-2, is as follows: DSGVTQTPKHLITATGQRVTLRCSPRSGDLSVYWYQQSLDQGLQFLIQYYNGEERAKGNILERFSAQQFPDLHSELNLSSLELGDSALYFCASSVDSGELFFGEGSRLTVL.

The V gene is TRBV30, the J gene TRBJ1-1; D unresolved. Germline CDR1 reads GTSNPN; CDR2 reads SVGIG (reference sequence). This CDR3 is 13 amino acids long. V was shortened by 0 bases and J by 2 bases, with 7 bases between the two germline ends. CDR3 coding DNA: TGTGCCTGGAGTGTAACAGCAAACACTGAAGCTTTCTTT. It yields the protein CAWSVTANTEAFF.

The gene calls are TRBV3-1 (or the pseudogene TRBV3-2) and TRBJ2-2, with 8 bases identical to TRBD2. V dropped 1 base and J dropped 0; count of bases not matched to a gene: 7. This CDR3 contains 18 residues. In germline, CDR1 is LGHDT, CDR2 YNNKEL (reference sequence). CDR3 in DNA: TGTGCCAGCAGCCAAGGCCCAGCGGGGGCCTCGAACACCGGGGAGCTGTTTTTT. The encoded protein is CASSQGPAGASNTGELFF.

This chain joins TRBV9 and TRBJ2-7; 13 bases fit TRBD2. Germline CDR1 reads SGDLS; CDR2 reads YYNGEE. This CDR3 has 15 amino acids. Trimming took 4 bases from V and 2 from J; bases not matched to a gene: 3. The CDR3 here is CASSPGTSGAYEQYF. CDR3 in DNA: TGTGCCAGCAGCCCGGGGACTAGCGGGGCCTACGAGCAGTACTTC.